This TCR beta chain was observed in a study of blood T cell repertoires in COVID-19 (dated by TCRdb to about 2020). General notes on the study: Samples from collaborators originated in the United States, Italy and Spain and spanned both the acute and convalescent phases of COVID-19. Sample metadata almost always included a de-identified subject ID, COVID-19 status, age in years and sex. The material from the prospective study consisted of cDNA or gDNA derived from T cells, B-cell-depleted T cells, or PBMCs. The dataset comprised deeply sampled blood TCRbeta repertoires from subjects exposed to, actively infected with, or recovered from COVID-19. Samples came from the ongoing ImmuneRACE study (first 160 participants) plus 1,254 subjects from 6 global collaborators. Where HLA class I and class II types were available, the types were taken from metadata supplied by the sample provider, not from assay-based typing. The repertoires were made available in a free public database intended to serve as a resource for research on the immune response to SARS-CoV-2. Overall study results and their limits: The amount of clinical and demographic metadata varied by source and participant and was provided uncurated.

The collaborating institutions used their own protocols to collect whole blood in K2EDTA tubes. For TCRbeta analysis, collaborators shipped samples as frozen whole blood, isolated PBMCs, or DNA extracted from either of those sample types. V is cut back by 0 bases and J by 9 bases, with 10 bases in the junction unmatched. The CDR3 runs 16 residues from the cysteine to the phenylalanine. Here the CDR3 DNA is all that survives: 48 bases in frame from base 1. CDR1 and CDR2 were assigned from the germline V gene as SGHAT and FQNNGV. TCRbeta CDR3 regions were amplified from genomic DNA using the immunoSEQ Assay, a bias-controlled multiplex PCR. The paper's data handling went like this. The number of nucleated cells in each sample was estimated from the amplification of reference gene primers within the assay. To quantify the absolute abundance of each unique TCRbeta CDR3 rearrangement, sequence reads were collapsed and filtered. For each sample, productive Simpson clonality was calculated as the square root of Simpson's diversity index over productive rearrangements. TCRdb retrieved this table from immuneACCESS and kept in-frame rearrangements only. Not all clones are present; in checked studies, unresolved V genes account for under half, and no reason is known for the remainder. That table supplies the V and J calls and clone size; D and trimming were determined from the DNA. The sample table records roughly 280,000 clones; 80% to 90% of these occur just once. Roughly 2% of the sample belongs to the ten largest clones.

As for this clone: Its antigen remains unidentified. Base qualities are missing; no much larger clone stands one base away.

The TCR comes from a man aged 25-45 years with active or convalescent COVID-19. The sequence is built from TRBV11-2 and TRBJ2-1; TRBD1 aligns with 8 central bases. The sample comprised peripheral blood. The CDR3 is CASSLEFQGAFPEQFF. The sequenced DNA is TGTGCCAGCAGCTTAGAATTTCAGGGGGCTTTTCCTGAGCAGTTCTTC.